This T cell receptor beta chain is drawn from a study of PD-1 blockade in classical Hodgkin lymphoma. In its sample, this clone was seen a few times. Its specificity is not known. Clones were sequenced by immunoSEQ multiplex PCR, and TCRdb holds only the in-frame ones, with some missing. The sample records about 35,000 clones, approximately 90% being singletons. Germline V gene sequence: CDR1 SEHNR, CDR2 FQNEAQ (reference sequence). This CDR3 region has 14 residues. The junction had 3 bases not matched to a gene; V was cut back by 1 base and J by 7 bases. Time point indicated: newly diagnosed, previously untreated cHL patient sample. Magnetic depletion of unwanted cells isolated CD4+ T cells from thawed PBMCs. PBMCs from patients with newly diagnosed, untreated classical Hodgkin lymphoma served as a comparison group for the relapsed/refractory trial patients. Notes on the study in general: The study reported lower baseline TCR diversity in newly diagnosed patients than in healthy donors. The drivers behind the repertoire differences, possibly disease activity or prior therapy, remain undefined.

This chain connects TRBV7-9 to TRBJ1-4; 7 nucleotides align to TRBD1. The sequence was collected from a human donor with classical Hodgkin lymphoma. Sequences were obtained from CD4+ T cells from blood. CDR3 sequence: CASSLGDSLEKLFF. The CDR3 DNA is TGTGCCAGCAGCTTAGGGGACAGCCTTGAAAAACTGTTTTTT. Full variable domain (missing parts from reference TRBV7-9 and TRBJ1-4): DTGVSQNPRHKITKRGQNVTFRCDPISEHNRLYWYRQTLGQGPEFLTYFQNEAQLEKSRLLSDRFSAERPKGSFSTLEIQRTEQGDSAMYLCASSLGDSLEKLFFGSGTQLSVL.